Listed here is a single T cell receptor (beta chain). This clonotype was picked up many times. No cognate antigen has been identified for it. Base-call qualities are not available, and no considerably larger clone is one nucleotide away. Sequencing was carried out with an Illumina HiSeq 2500. Quantitative 5'-RACE with molecular barcodes was used to prepare TCR beta libraries. On the authors' methods: A new computational method, built on a probabilistic model of VDJ rearrangement, was used to identify disease-linked TCR variants. TCRdb cleaned the public reads at Q25 with fastp, built clones with MiXCR and kept in-frame beta chains. Every CDR3 protein is listed once, alongside the most common genes and DNA of its rows. The V and J calls follow TCRdb's processing rather than the paper's. Across this sample there are under 950,000 distinct CDR3 sequences, with around 17% seen only once. The ten top clones hold around a fifth of the sample.

The record originates from a study of CD8 T cells in ankylosing spondylitis (dated by TCRdb to 2015 to 2018). Study-wide context: To find TCR variants linked to disease, the study profiled T cell receptor beta repertoires in ankylosing spondylitis patients and healthy donors. Samples of peripheral blood were taken, and for ankylosing spondylitis patients, synovial fluid was collected as well. The full study cohort was made up of under 30 ankylosing spondylitis patients and over 90 healthy donors. Study-wide conclusions, independent of this receptor: The disease-linked clones were reported to be significantly enriched in matched synovial fluid samples from ankylosing spondylitis patients. A CD8+ phenotype was shown by the disease-linked clones, which were found at relatively low frequencies in peripheral blood. A TCR beta motif of fewer than 10 highly homologous amino acid variants appeared characteristic of blood from ankylosing spondylitis patients. Some TCR beta motif variants had previously been reported in synovial fluid and blood of reactive arthritis patients, which suggested common disease-initiation mechanisms.

This TCR came from a male donor with ankylosing spondylitis. Sequenced: blood, either unsorted or a sorted T cell fraction (not recorded which).

The CDR3: CASSLGGGGNTEAFF. The nucleotide sequence reads TGTGCCAGCAGTTTAGGAGGGGGTGGGAACACTGAAGCTTTCTTT. The chain links TRBV12-3 or TRBV12-4 with TRBJ1-1; matching of 6 bases hints at TRBD1 as the D gene. The CDR3 contains 15 residues, cysteine and phenylalanine counted. The only DNA kept is the CDR3, 45 bases in frame from the first base. Relative to germline, V is 1 base shorter and J is 1 base shorter, with 10 bases between their ends.